This TCR beta chain was found in a study of cytomegalovirus exposure and HLA in healthy donors. Study summary: Researchers previously reported finding 100 million or so unique TCR beta sequences from about 200 million T cells.

This CDR3 spans 13 amino acids. Germline assignment: CDR1 LGHNA and CDR2 YNFKEQ. V lost 5 bases to trimming and J lost 2 bases, with 9 bases between them. Points from the study as a whole: Later analysis found that TCR beta chains associated with HLA were more clonally expanded than other, equally common chains. Sequences of the TCR beta chain were said to predict the HLA-A and HLA-B alleles of most subjects accurately.

In the PCR, 60 Vbeta and 13 Jbeta primers were used. Using immunoSEQ multiplex PCR, the repertoire was profiled, and TCRdb retains in-frame clones only, with some absent. The sample carries about 200,000 clones, 82% recorded once. Concerning this clone: Its target is unknown.

The chain employs TRBV4-2 and TRBJ1-2; perhaps TRBD1 as D (6 bases). The clonotype originates from a woman aged 40 to 50 in good health and CMV-seronegative. The sample consisted of PBMCs. The CDR3 region has the DNA TGTGCCAGCAGCGGGGGCGGAAACTATGGCTACACCTTC. Translation: CASSGGGNYGYTF.